The 4 T cell receptor beta chains below were found in one sample sequenced in a study of breast tumors, draining lymph nodes, adjacent tissues. TCRdb used MiXCR to reprocess the multiplex PCR reads, holding one entry per CDR3 protein. This table holds 190,000 or so distinct CDR3 sequences, roughly 31% found once. Samples came from axillary lymph nodes draining the breast cancer. Sequenced input: axillary lymph node tissue. Every receptor here comes from a female donor with breast cancer. Some clones in this sample may be carry-over from other donors' samples.

Ten or more counts support this clonotype. The chain carries TRBV20-1 and TRBJ1-2, with D possibly TRBD1 on 5 matching bases. Looked up from germline, CDR1 is DFQATT and CDR2 is SNEGSKA (reference sequence). This CDR3 comprises 13 residues. V shed 0 bases and J shed 6 bases, with 11 bases lying between them. The CDR3 DNA is TGCAGTGCTAGAGATCAAGGGGTAGATGGCTACACCTTC. It translates to CSARDQGVDGYTF.

This clonotype was detected only a few times. The chain links TRBV6-1 to TRBJ2-7; 12 bases fit TRBD1. V shed 5 bases and J 7 bases; nucleotides not matched to a gene: 9. The CDR3 loop spans 15 amino acids. The germline gives CDR1 MNHNS, CDR2 SASEGT. This CDR3 is CASSSPGQGALEQYF. CDR3 DNA sequence: TGTGCCAGCAGTTCGCCGGGACAGGGGGCGCTTGAGCAGTACTTC.

This clonotype showed up many times. The chain uses TRBV12-3 or TRBV12-4 and TRBJ2-5, with 9 bases lining up with TRBD1. The CDR3 sequence is 24 residues long. V lost 1 base to trimming and J lost 1 base; unmatched junction nucleotides: 28. CDR3 sequence: CASSLVLCMGSGTGTPGPQETQYF. Here the CDR3 DNA reads TGTGCCAGCAGTTTAGTTCTTTGTATGGGGTCCGGGACAGGGACTCCAGGGCCCCAAGAGACCCAGTACTTC.

Many counts were recorded for this clonotype. CDR3 sequence (DNA): TGCGCCAGCAGCCCTGGGACAAACGAGCAGTACTTC. It is translated as CASSPGTNEQYF. This chain uses TRBV5-1 with TRBJ2-7; D is perhaps TRBD1 (6 bases). V was trimmed by 4 bases and J by 5 bases, leaving 10 bases between them. The germline V gene encodes CDR1 SGHRS and CDR2 YFSETQ. The length of the CDR3 is 12 residues.